A single sample gave rise to the 20 T cell receptor beta chains below, sequenced in a study of cytomegalovirus exposure and HLA in healthy donors. PCR used 60 Vbeta primers and 13 Jbeta primers. The data were produced by immunoSEQ multiplex PCR, yet TCRdb's version contains in-frame clones alone and is incomplete. The data contain fewer than 200,000 clones, approximately 72% of them seen just once; the ten biggest clones take up around 2.1%. The sample consisted of PBMCs. The receptor source for this set is a female donor in good health and CMV-seronegative.

V gene TRBV30 combines with J gene TRBJ1-6; 8 bases agree with TRBD1. V gave up 3 bases and J gave up 3 bases; unmatched junction bases: 4. Germline loops: CDR1 GTSNPN, CDR2 SVGIG (reference sequence). This CDR3 has 15 amino acids. The CDR3 DNA reads TGTGCCTGGAGGACAGGGGCTGACTATAATTCACCCCTCCACTTT. As protein: CAWRTGADYNSPLHF. The variable domain in full, with the rest retrieved from reference TRBV30 and TRBJ1-6, is SQTIHQWPATLVQPVGSPLSLECTVEGTSNPNLYWYRQAAGRGLQLLFYSVGIGQISSEVPQNLSASRPQDRQFILSSKKLLLSDSGFYLCAWRTGADYNSPLHFGNGTRLTVT.

The CDR3 DNA reads as TGTGCCTGGAGTCGAGGGTACCAAGAGACCCAGTACTTC. Its translation is CAWSRGYQETQYF. The chain combines TRBV30 with TRBJ2-5; maybe TRBD2 (5 bases). Trimming took 2 bases from V and 0 from J, leaving 7 bases between them. The germline CDR1 and CDR2 sequences are GTSNPN and SVGIG (reference sequence). This CDR3 has 13 amino acids. The variable domain in full, with the rest retrieved from reference TRBV30 and TRBJ2-5, is SQTIHQWPATLVQPVGSPLSLECTVEGTSNPNLYWYRQAAGRGLQLLFYSVGIGQISSEVPQNLSASRPQDRQFILSSKKLLLSDSGFYLCAWSRGYQETQYFGPGTRLLVL.

V and J are TRBV6-1 and TRBJ2-7; 7 nucleotides line up with TRBD2. V dropped 2 bases and J dropped 6; count of bases not matched to a gene: 16. CDR1 is MNHNS, CDR2 SASEGT, per germline. This CDR3 comprises 17 residues. The CDR3: CASSESIEPIGGIEQYF. In nucleotides, the CDR3 is TGTGCCAGCAGTGAAAGTATCGAGCCCATCGGGGGGATCGAGCAGTACTTC.

This clone was counted only a few times. V gene TRBV2 combines with J gene TRBJ1-2, with a weak D call TRBD1 (5 bases). Germline CDR1 SNHLY, CDR2 FYNNEI. The ends were cut back, 7 bases at V and 8 bases at J, with 14 bases in the middle. There are 12 residues in the CDR3. This CDR3 is CASKIGAGGYTF. The CDR3 DNA reads TGTGCCAGCAAAATAGGGGCGGGAGGCTACACCTTC.

The rearrangement links TRBV9 to TRBJ1-2; a weak D match, TRBD1 (6 bases). Germline lookup yields CDR1 SGDLS and CDR2 YYNGEE. The CDR3 extends over 14 amino acids. Between the trimmed V and J ends, which lost 4 bases and 5 bases, there was a span of 15 bases. The CDR3 loop is CASSRLGGAYGYTF. The CDR3 region has the DNA TGTGCCAGCAGCCGCCTGGGGGGGGCGTATGGCTACACCTTC.

CDR3: CAISETAGANYGYTF. As DNA, the CDR3 is TGTGCCATCAGTGAGACCGCCGGTGCAAACTATGGCTACACCTTC. The genes are TRBV10-3 and TRBJ1-2; D remains ambiguous. CDR1 and CDR2 from the germline V gene are ENHRY and SYGVKD. The CDR3 sequence is 15 residues long. V was shortened by 2 bases and J by 2 bases, with 12 bases between the two germline ends.

V usage is TRBV5-1 and J usage is TRBJ1-1; 7 nucleotides agree with TRBD1. The CDR3 covers 17 residues. With 0 bases clipped from V and 5 bases from J, the junction kept 13 bases outside the gene matches. Germline V CDR1 and CDR2: SGHRS, YFSETQ. CDR3 residues: CASSLAGIEQGFTEAFF. DNA of the CDR3: TGCGCCAGCAGCTTGGCCGGCATTGAACAGGGGTTTACTGAAGCTTTCTTT.

V gene TRBV19 combines with J gene TRBJ1-6; D perhaps matches TRBD1 (5 bases). V was trimmed by 1 base and J by 10 bases, leaving 14 bases between them. The germline CDR1 and CDR2 sequences are LNHDA and SQIVND (reference sequence). The CDR3 length is 15 residues. CDR3: CASSIVDGGGSPLHF. CDR3 nucleotides: TGTGCCAGTAGTATAGTGGACGGGGGAGGGTCACCCCTCCACTTT.

This clone was recorded once. The CDR3 region has the DNA TGTGCCAGCAGCCCTAGGAGCGGGAGTTACGAGCAGTACTTC. This translates into CASSPRSGSYEQYF. The rearrangement uses TRBV6-5 and TRBJ2-7; TRBD2 matches 8 bases. CDR3 length equals 14 residues. Losses at the gene ends were 6 bases for V and 4 bases for J; bases not matched to a gene: 8. CDR1 and CDR2 (germline): MNHEY, SVGAGI.

The chain is built from TRBV6-4 and TRBJ2-3; the D is unclear. The germline V and J ends were trimmed by 0 bases and 0 bases, with 10 bases remaining between them. The CDR3 has 16 amino acids. Germline V gene sequence: CDR1 MRHNA, CDR2 SNTAGT. CDR3 in amino acids: CASSDSAASSTDTQYF. DNA of the CDR3: TGTGCCAGCAGTGACTCGGCGGCCTCTAGCACAGATACGCAGTATTTT.

A note on this clone: Other DNA sequences in this sample translate to the same CDR3. This rearrangement joins TRBV7-9 to TRBJ2-7; TRBD2 agrees at 11 bases. CDR3 length: 15 amino acids. Germline V gene data show CDR1 as SEHNR and CDR2 as FQNEAQ (reference sequence). J was trimmed by 2 bases and V by 5 bases; bases with no gene match: 5. Here the CDR3 reads CASSLGTSGTYEQYF. The CDR3 DNA sequence: TGTGCCAGCAGCCTAGGGACTAGCGGAACCTACGAGCAGTACTTC. Together with reference TRBV7-9 and TRBJ2-7, the CDR3 gives the full variable domain: DTGVSQNPRHKITKRGQNVTFRCDPISEHNRLYWYRQTLGQGPEFLTYFQNEAQLEKSRLLSDRFSAERPKGSFSTLEIQRTEQGDSAMYLCASSLGTSGTYEQYFGPGTRLTVT.

This sequence joins TRBV6-1 and TRBJ2-3, with 13 bases matching TRBD2. With V trimmed by 4 bases and J by 2 bases, 9 bases remained unmatched. CDR1 and CDR2 (germline): MNHNS, SASEGT. This CDR3 region has 18 residues. CDR3 sequence: CASSGRLAGGSDTDTQYF. The CDR3 DNA follows: TGTGCCAGCAGTGGGAGACTAGCGGGAGGTTCGGACACAGATACGCAGTATTTT.

V and J are TRBV5-6 and TRBJ2-7, with a weak D call TRBD1 (5 bases). CDR1 is SGHDT and CDR2 is YYEEEE in the germline V gene. The CDR3 runs to 15 residues. Between the trimmed V and J ends, which lost 1 base and 0 bases, there was a span of 11 bases. CDR3 DNA sequence: TGTGCCAGCAGCTTGCTGGCAGGGAACTCCTACGAGCAGTACTTC. Its translation: CASSLLAGNSYEQYF.

The chain recombines TRBV5-1 with TRBJ1-1; unclear D gene. The CDR3 is 14 amino acids. CDR1 is SGHRS, CDR2 YFSETQ, per germline. Trimming removed 2 bases from V and 2 bases from J, with 10 bases in between. The CDR3 here is CASSFNTHNTEAFF. The DNA for the CDR3 is TGCGCCAGCAGCTTCAATACACACAACACTGAAGCTTTCTTT. The full variable domain, its missing parts supplied by reference TRBV5-1 and TRBJ1-1, is KAGVTQTPRYLIKTRGQQVTLSCSPISGHRSVSWYQQTPGQGLQFLFEYFSETQRNKGNFPGRFSGRQFSNSRSEMNVSTLELGDSALYLCASSFNTHNTEAFFGQGTRLTVV.

This chain links TRBV2 with TRBJ1-4; D is possibly TRBD1 (6 bases). The germline gives CDR1 SNHLY, CDR2 FYNNEI. The V and J ends lost 5 bases and 7 bases respectively, with 20 bases between them. This CDR3 is built from 16 residues. The CDR3 reads CASSQSVRGGGEKLFF. The DNA for the CDR3 is TGTGCCAGCAGTCAGAGCGTCAGGGGTGGCGGTGAAAAACTGTTTTTT. Full variable domain (outside the CDR3, taken from reference TRBV2 and TRBJ1-4): EPEVTQTPSHQVTQMGQEVILRCVPISNHLYFYWYRQILGQKVEFLVSFYNNEISEKSEIFDDQFSVERPDGSNFTLKIRSTKLEDSAMYFCASSQSVRGGGEKLFFGSGTQLSVL.

This rearrangement joins TRBV5-1 to TRBJ2-1; 9 bases are shared with TRBD2. V dropped 1 base and J dropped 7; count of bases not matched to a gene: 9. Per germline, CDR1 SGHRS and CDR2 YFSETQ. The CDR3 has 16 residues. Here the CDR3 DNA reads TGCGCCAGCAGCTTGTCTTCGGGACTAGCCGGAAATGAGCAGTTCTTC. Translation: CASSLSSGLAGNEQFF.

This chain links TRBV5-1 with TRBJ1-1; 8 bases align to TRBD1. The germline V gene has CDR1 SGHRS and CDR2 YFSETQ. V was clipped by 4 bases and J by 8 bases; unmatched bases: 13. The CDR3 loop spans 15 amino acids. The CDR3 DNA is TGCGCCAGCAGCCCGCCCGCGGCAGGGGGCGCCGAAGCTTTCTTT. It specifies CASSPPAAGGAEAFF.

The DNA for the CDR3 is TGTGCCAGCAGCCTACGGGACAGGTTGAACACTGAAGCTTTCTTT. As protein: CASSLRDRLNTEAFF. V and J are TRBV5-6 and TRBJ1-1; 8 positions agree with TRBD1. The germline CDR1 and CDR2 sequences are SGHDT and YYEEEE. The CDR3 contains 15 residues. The ends lost 4 bases at V and 0 bases at J; junction bases unmatched: 5.

V and J are TRBV30 and TRBJ2-5; tentatively, D is TRBD2 (6 bases). Germline-derived CDR1 and CDR2 are GTSNPN and SVGIG (reference sequence). V was trimmed by 0 bases and J by 2 bases, leaving 16 bases between them. The CDR3 contains 16 residues. The CDR3 is CAWSVIGRAGQETQYF. The CDR3 DNA sequence: TGTGCCTGGAGTGTAATAGGGCGGGCGGGACAAGAGACCCAGTACTTC.

This clone has only a few counts. The V and J genes are TRBV7-6 and TRBJ1-5; 7 nucleotides line up with TRBD1. The trim removed 1 base at V and 1 base at J, leaving 4 bases unmatched. The germline gives CDR1 SGHVS, CDR2 FNYEAQ. The CDR3 loop spans 16 amino acids. The CDR3 DNA follows: TGTGCCAGCAGCTTAGGCCCAGGGGGGAGCAATCAGCCCCAGCATTTT. Translated, it gives CASSLGPGGSNQPQHF.